A single sample gave rise to the 20 T cell receptor beta chains below, sequenced in a study of blood T cell repertoires in COVID-19. The repertoire was sequenced with immunoSEQ multiplex PCR; TCRdb's copy has only in-frame clones and lacks some. The table lists 81,000 or so clones, around nine tenths of them singletons. The sequencing input was peripheral blood. These receptors were taken from a man aged 70 or older with active or convalescent COVID-19.

V and J are TRBV7-2 and TRBJ2-1; 8 bases line up with TRBD1. The germline V gene encodes CDR1 SGHTA and CDR2 FQGNSA. The CDR3 loop spans 14 amino acids. The trim removed 5 bases at V and 7 bases at J, leaving 7 bases unmatched. This CDR3 reads CASSQTGDGNEQFF. The CDR3 DNA sequence: TGTGCCAGCAGCCAGACAGGGGACGGGAATGAGCAGTTCTTC.

V usage is TRBV7-2 and J usage is TRBJ2-1; TRBD1 matches at 7 bases. CDR1 SGHTA and CDR2 FQGNSA come from the germline V gene. The CDR3 consists of 15 residues. V gave up 1 base and J gave up 1 base; unmatched junction bases: 1. The chain's CDR3 is CASSLDRGSYNEQFF. DNA for the CDR3: TGTGCCAGCAGCTTAGACAGGGGTTCCTACAATGAGCAGTTCTTC.

The rearrangement joins TRBV5-8 to TRBJ1-2; D is uncertain. Trimming cost V 0 bases and J 13 bases, with 10 bases left between them. The length of the CDR3 is 11 residues. CDR1 and CDR2 (germline): SGHTS, YDEGEE. The CDR3 bases are TGTGCCAGCAGCTTGGCGCACACCAGCACCTTC. This encodes CASSLAHTSTF.

This clone has just a few counts. This chain uses TRBV5-5 with TRBJ1-6, with 11 bases identical to TRBD1. Germline CDR1 SGHKS, CDR2 YYEKEE (reference sequence). This CDR3 spans 15 amino acids. Trimming at V came to 4 bases and at J to 7 bases, leaving 4 bases not matched to a gene. The CDR3 loop is CASSPGTGGNSPLHF. The CDR3, as DNA: TGTGCCAGCAGCCCCGGGACAGGGGGAAATTCACCCCTCCACTTT.

The rearrangement links TRBV12-3 or TRBV12-4 to TRBJ1-2, with D unresolved. This CDR3 region has 13 residues. With 8 bases removed from V and 4 bases from J, the gap between germline ends came to 14 bases. CDR3 sequence (DNA): TGTGCCAGCGGGCGTCTGCAGGTCTATGGCTACACCTTC. Its protein product is CASGRLQVYGYTF.

The chain has TRBV6-5 and TRBJ1-5, with TRBD1 identical over 7 bases. The germline CDR1 and CDR2 sequences are MNHEY and SVGAGI. V lost 5 bases, J lost 3 bases, and 4 bases stayed unmatched. This CDR3 spans 14 amino acids. This CDR3 is CASSTGTDNQPQHF. CDR3 bases: TGTGCCAGCAGTACCGGGACAGACAATCAGCCCCAGCATTTT.

The chain carries TRBV3-1 (or the pseudogene TRBV3-2) and TRBJ1-6; TRBD1 might be the D (5 bases). CDR1 and CDR2 (germline): LGHDT, YNNKEL (reference sequence). CDR3 length: 12 residues. The V gene lost 3 bases and the J gene lost 12 bases, with 9 bases spanning the gap. In DNA form, the CDR3 reads TGTGCCAGCAGCCAGGACACACGACCCCTCCACTTT. Its protein product is CASSQDTRPLHF.

V and J are TRBV7-9 and TRBJ1-3; D is possibly TRBD1 (5 bases). V lost 1 base, J lost 2 bases, and 9 bases lay in between. From germline, CDR1 is SEHNR and CDR2 FQNEAQ (reference sequence). There are 15 residues in the CDR3. CDR3 in amino acids: CASSLVGGTGNTIYF. CDR3 in DNA: TGTGCCAGCAGCTTAGTCGGGGGGACTGGAAACACCATATATTTT.

The chain is built from TRBV4-3 and TRBJ2-2, with TRBD2 matching 8 bases. Germline V gene sequence: CDR1 LGHNA, CDR2 YSLEER. V shed 2 bases, J shed 1 base, and the junction held 6 bases outside the gene matches. The CDR3 is 17 amino acids. CDR3 bases: TGCGCCAGCAGCCAATTATCTAGCGGGCGGAACACCGGGGAGCTGTTTTTT. This sequence encodes CASSQLSSGRNTGELFF.

V gene TRBV7-6 combines with J gene TRBJ1-1; 8 bases agree with TRBD1. Germline CDR1 SGHVS, CDR2 FNYEAQ. V lost 5 bases to trimming and J lost 1 base; unmatched junction nucleotides: 6. The CDR3 loop spans 15 amino acids. Here the CDR3 reads CASSANRGANTEAFF. DNA for the CDR3: TGTGCCAGCAGCGCGAACAGGGGGGCGAACACTGAAGCTTTCTTT.

This clone was counted a few times. The rearrangement joins TRBV12-3 or TRBV12-4 to TRBJ1-2; 9 nucleotides align to TRBD1. V lost 6 bases and J lost 6; bases outside the gene matches: 5. This CDR3 spans 13 amino acids. The CDR3 DNA sequence: TGTGCCAGCAGGCGGGGACAGGGAAATGGCTACACCTTC. Amino acids: CASRRGQGNGYTF.

J is TRBJ2-3 and V is TRBV30; 9 bases map to TRBD2. CDR1 is GTSNPN and CDR2 is SVGIG in the germline V gene (reference sequence). The ends lost 4 bases at V and 1 base at J; junction bases unmatched: 6. The CDR3 sequence is 15 residues long. DNA for the CDR3: TGTGCCTGGAACCAGCGGGGGGACCGCACAGATACGCAGTATTTT. Protein product: CAWNQRGDRTDTQYF.

V and J are TRBV4-2 and TRBJ2-3, with 8 nucleotides matching TRBD2. The length of the CDR3 is 16 residues. After removal of 0 bases from V and 4 bases from J, the junction contained 6 bases not matched to a gene. CDR1 LGHNA and CDR2 YNFKEQ come from the germline V gene. CDR3 sequence reads: CASSQDAGGGADTQYF. CDR3 sequence (DNA): TGTGCCAGCAGCCAAGATGCGGGGGGTGGCGCAGATACGCAGTATTTT.

The J gene is TRBJ1-1, the V gene TRBV15; TRBD1 matches 8 bases. The CDR3 extends over 15 amino acids. V lost 5 bases and J lost 3; bases outside the gene matches: 8. From germline, CDR1 is LNHNV and CDR2 YYDKDF (reference sequence). The CDR3 sequence: CATSRQTGADTEAFF. The DNA for the CDR3 is TGTGCCACCAGCCGCCAGACAGGGGCGGACACTGAAGCTTTCTTT.

The chain couples TRBV7-9 to TRBJ1-6; 10 nucleotides align to TRBD1. CDR3 length: 14 amino acids. Germline assignment: CDR1 SEHNR and CDR2 FQNEAQ (reference sequence). V shed 5 bases, J shed 7 bases, and the junction held 2 bases outside the gene matches. The CDR3 nucleotides read TGTGCCAGCAGCCGACAGGGGGCAAATTCACCCCTCCACTTT. Residues: CASSRQGANSPLHF.

The rearrangement uses TRBV4-3 and TRBJ1-2; D is undetermined. This CDR3 is built from 12 residues. Germline loops: CDR1 LGHNA, CDR2 YSLEER. Trimming pared 0 bases from V and 10 bases from J, leaving 9 bases between. DNA of the CDR3: TGCGCCAGCAGCCAAGAAGTGGGAGTCTACACCTTC. The encoded protein is CASSQEVGVYTF.

In this sample, this clone turned up a few times. The chain recombines TRBV6-2 or TRBV6-3 with TRBJ2-7, with D hard to call. The CDR3 covers 13 residues. V lost 0 bases and J lost 6, with 9 bases in between. Germline V gives CDR1 MNHEY, CDR2 SVGEGT. CDR3 in amino acids: CASSYSTVSEQYF. In nucleotides, the CDR3 is TGTGCCAGCAGTTACTCGACTGTAAGCGAGCAGTACTTC.

The chain employs TRBV14 and TRBJ1-4, with D possibly matching TRBD1 (5 bases). V shed 4 bases and J shed 8 bases, with 17 bases lying between them. Per germline, CDR1 SGHDN and CDR2 FVKESK. The CDR3 is made up of 15 amino acids. The CDR3 reads CASSRRQPLREKLFF. The CDR3 DNA reads TGTGCCAGCAGCCGTCGACAGCCACTAAGGGAAAAACTGTTTTTT. The full variable domain, with the rest looked up from reference TRBV14 and TRBJ1-4, is EAGVTQFPSHSVIEKGQTVTLRCDPISGHDNLYWYRRVMGKEIKFLLHFVKESKQDESGMPNNRFLAERTGGTYSTLKVQPAELEDSGVYFCASSRRQPLREKLFFGSGTQLSVL.

The genes are TRBV5-1 and TRBJ1-1, with 8 bases aligning to TRBD1. Looked up from germline, CDR1 is SGHRS and CDR2 is YFSETQ. V was clipped by 4 bases and J by 5 bases; unmatched bases: 7. The CDR3 length is 14 residues. The DNA of the CDR3 is TGCGCCAGCAGCCCCTTGACAGGGGAGACTGAAGCTTTCTTT. Its protein product is CASSPLTGETEAFF.

This clone was recorded once. The chain links TRBV7-9 to TRBJ2-7, with a tentative D call TRBD2 (7 bases). This CDR3 has 15 amino acids. V was trimmed by 1 base and J by 5 bases, leaving 15 bases between them. Germline V CDR1 and CDR2: SEHNR, FQNEAQ (reference sequence). CDR3 DNA: TGTGCCAGCAGCTTAGGGAGTTGGGGGGGCAACGAGCAGTACTTC. This gives the protein CASSLGSWGGNEQYF. Based on the CDR3 plus reference TRBV7-9 and TRBJ2-7, the full variable domain is DTGVSQNPRHKITKRGQNVTFRCDPISEHNRLYWYRQTLGQGPEFLTYFQNEAQLEKSRLLSDRFSAERPKGSFSTLEIQRTEQGDSAMYLCASSLGSWGGNEQYFGPGTRLTVT.